These 31 T cell receptor beta chains were sequenced from one sample in a study of blood T cells in healthy people across ages. A second about 6 to 11 cycle PCR used barcoded and J-beta primers. Using its own MiXCR run on the 5' RACE reads, TCRdb lists one record per CDR3 protein. The repertoire holds about 680,000 distinct CDR3 sequences, 45% to 50% seen once, with 25% to 35% in the top ten. Sequenced input: blood. All receptors come from a woman aged 60-75 years in good health.

This rearrangement joins TRBV7-3 to TRBJ2-3; 10 nucleotides line up with TRBD2. V lost 4 bases, J lost 3 bases, and 1 base stayed unmatched. This CDR3 contains 14 residues. CDR1 is SGHTA and CDR2 is FQGTGA in the germline V gene. This chain's CDR3 is CASSSLAGTDTQYF. In DNA form, the CDR3 reads TGTGCCAGCAGCTCACTAGCGGGGACAGATACGCAGTATTTT.

The chain combines TRBV7-8 with TRBJ2-1, with D possibly being TRBD1 or TRBD2 (5 bases each). The germline gives CDR1 SGHVS, CDR2 FQNEAQ. The CDR3 totals 13 residues. V dropped 2 bases and J dropped 6 bases, with 8 bases sitting between them. Here the CDR3 reads CASSLSRGNEQFF. Here the CDR3 DNA reads TGTGCCAGCAGCTTATCGAGGGGCAATGAGCAGTTCTTC.

This clonotype occurred many times. The chain couples TRBV29-1 to TRBJ2-4; D call uncertain. The V gene's germline CDR1 is SQVTM and CDR2 ANQGSEA. V gave up 3 bases and J gave up 0 bases, with 9 bases separating them. The CDR3 length is 14 residues. CDR3 bases: TGCAGCGTTGAGGGCAGACTAGCCAAAAACATTCAGTACTTC. The encoded protein is CSVEGRLAKNIQYF.

The V call is TRBV7-2, the J call TRBJ2-3; a possible D gene is TRBD2 (6 bases). Deletions cut 1 base from V and 2 bases from J, with 16 bases between. The germline gives CDR1 SGHTA, CDR2 FQGNSA. This CDR3 has 17 residues. CDR3 DNA sequence: TGTGCCAGCAGCTTAGTGGGAGGACGGGCCCCCACAGATACGCAGTATTTT. It translates to CASSLVGGRAPTDTQYF.

This clonotype was recorded only once. One junction end does not reproduce the germline sequence, and a read error may be involved. The J gene is TRBJ2-7, the V gene TRBV20-1; D gene uncertain. Germline lookup yields CDR1 DFQATT and CDR2 SNEGSKA (reference sequence). The CDR3 spans 12 residues. The CDR3 protein is CSARGSPDEQYF. CDR3 sequence (DNA): TGCAGTGCAAGAGGTAGCCCCGACGAGCAGTACTTC.

This clonotype was seen more than once but under ten times. This chain connects TRBV20-1 to TRBJ2-1, with 7 positions matching TRBD1. After removal of 6 bases from V and 8 bases from J, the junction contained 10 bases not matched to a gene. CDR3 length: 13 amino acids. Germline-derived CDR1 and CDR2 are DFQATT and SNEGSKA (reference sequence). DNA for the CDR3: TGCAGTGCCCCGGGACAGCGGACCGATGAGCAGTTCTTC. Translation: CSAPGQRTDEQFF.

The chain uses TRBV20-1 and TRBJ1-3; a weak D match, TRBD1 (5 bases). CDR1 and CDR2 from the germline V gene are DFQATT and SNEGSKA (reference sequence). Trimming took 4 bases from V and 3 from J, leaving 13 bases between them. CDR3 length equals 14 residues. The CDR3 region is CSAKDSGRGNTIYF. The CDR3 DNA follows: TGCAGTGCTAAAGACAGCGGCCGTGGAAACACCATATATTTT.

The chain carries TRBV20-1 and TRBJ2-1; 8 nucleotides match TRBD2. The length of the CDR3 is 21 residues. Germline lookup yields CDR1 DFQATT and CDR2 SNEGSKA (reference sequence). Losses at the gene ends were 3 bases for V and 4 bases for J; bases not matched to a gene: 26. The CDR3 protein is CSASRDEAVPLFSGDYNEQFF. The CDR3 DNA reads TGCAGTGCTAGCCGAGATGAGGCAGTTCCCCTCTTTAGCGGGGATTACAATGAGCAGTTCTTC.

This clonotype was picked up a small number of times. The CDR3 loop reads CASTGLAGYETQYF. In DNA, the CDR3 is TGTGCCAGCACTGGGCTAGCGGGATATGAGACCCAGTACTTC. The chain links TRBV28 to TRBJ2-5; 9 bases map to TRBD2. Germline CDR1 reads MDHEN; CDR2 reads SYDVKM. V trimming: 7 bases; J trimming: 5 bases; junction bases outside the gene matches: 8. There are 14 residues in the CDR3.

This chain uses TRBV20-1 with TRBJ1-5; 9 positions agree with TRBD1. V lost 3 bases, J lost 9 bases, and 12 bases stayed unmatched. Germline V CDR1 and CDR2: DFQATT, SNEGSKA (reference sequence). The CDR3 contains 15 residues. CDR3 bases: TGCAGTGCTAGGGGGAAACCGGGACAGGGAGGGCCCCAGCATTTT. Translated: CSARGKPGQGGPQHF.

The V gene is TRBV11-2, the J gene TRBJ2-5, with D uncertain. Trimming cost V 6 bases and J 5 bases, with 19 bases left between them. Germline V gene sequence: CDR1 SGHAT, CDR2 FQNNGV. CDR3 length: 15 amino acids. CDR3 protein: CASSYHRNLVETQYF. CDR3 bases: TGTGCCAGCAGTTATCACCGGAATCTCGTCGAGACCCAGTACTTC. The variable domain in full, completed from reference TRBV11-2 and TRBJ2-5, reads EAGVAQSPRYKIIEKRQSVAFWCNPISGHATLYWYQQILGQGPKLLIQFQNNGVVDDSQLPKDRFSAERLKGVDSTLKIQPAKLEDSAVYLCASSYHRNLVETQYFGPGTRLLVL.

The CDR3 is CTSSFPGQGEKQYF. In DNA, the CDR3 is TGTACCAGCAGCTTCCCGGGACAGGGGGAGAAGCAGTACTTC. V and J are TRBV7-2 and TRBJ2-7, with 11 bases lining up with TRBD1. Germline V lookup: CDR1 SGHTA, CDR2 FQGNSA. The CDR3 is made up of 14 amino acids. V trimming: 3 bases; J trimming: 8 bases; junction bases outside the gene matches: 6.

The CDR3 region has the DNA TGTGCCATCAGGATAGCGGGAGCGTCGGATACGCAGTATTTT. This sequence encodes CAIRIAGASDTQYF. The rearrangement joins TRBV10-3 to TRBJ2-3; 9 bases align to TRBD2. Germline CDR1 ENHRY, CDR2 SYGVKD. This CDR3 is 14 amino acids long. Germline trimming cut 6 bases from V and 6 bases from J; bases unmatched to any gene: 7.

Here the CDR3 DNA reads TGTGCCAGCAGCTTAAACAGAGGGGGAAACATTCAGTACTTC. Amino acids: CASSLNRGGNIQYF. The J gene is TRBJ2-4, the V gene TRBV7-2; D might be TRBD1 (6 bases). This CDR3 has 14 amino acids. V lost 2 bases, J lost 6 bases, and 11 bases lay in between. Germline lookup yields CDR1 SGHTA and CDR2 FQGNSA.

The chain employs TRBV20-1 and TRBJ1-1; D gene ambiguous. Germline V gives CDR1 DFQATT, CDR2 SNEGSKA (reference sequence). Trimming removed 0 bases from V and 1 base from J, with 9 bases in between. The CDR3 totals 14 residues. CDR3 in amino acids: CSARDLRTNTEAFF. The CDR3 DNA reads TGCAGTGCTAGAGATCTCAGGACGAACACTGAAGCTTTCTTT.

As regards this clonotype: A junction boundary mismatches the germline segment, possibly from a read error. The chain uses TRBV15 and TRBJ1-2; unclear D gene. Germline CDR1 and CDR2: LNHNV and YYDKDF (reference sequence). This CDR3 region has 15 residues. CDR3 DNA: TGTGCCACCAGCAGAGATGCTACCACGCCGTATGGCCACACCTTC. It yields the protein CATSRDATTPYGHTF.

This sequence joins TRBV9 and TRBJ1-1; no reliable D call. V lost 0 bases to trimming and J lost 1 base, with 10 bases between them. This CDR3 has 15 residues. Germline lookup yields CDR1 SGDLS and CDR2 YYNGEE. The CDR3 protein is CASSVGPGWNTEAFF. CDR3 nucleotides: TGTGCCAGCAGCGTAGGGCCGGGTTGGAACACTGAAGCTTTCTTT.

This clonotype turned up a few times. The V call is TRBV20-1, the J call TRBJ2-4; D is perhaps TRBD2 (6 bases). Germline V gene sequence: CDR1 DFQATT, CDR2 SNEGSKA (reference sequence). The CDR3 length is 13 residues. The V and J ends lost 6 bases and 9 bases respectively, with 18 bases between them. Here the CDR3 reads CSAPERGLVIQYF. The CDR3 DNA is TGCAGTGCCCCCGAAAGGGGACTCGTCATTCAGTACTTC.

The chain carries TRBV14 and TRBJ2-7, with 8 positions matching TRBD1. CDR1 is SGHDN, CDR2 FVKESK, per germline. This CDR3 spans 16 amino acids. V gave up 4 bases and J gave up 0 bases; unmatched junction bases: 8. The CDR3 is CASSLSTGGISYEQYF. Here the CDR3 DNA reads TGTGCCAGCAGCCTCTCTACAGGGGGTATCTCCTACGAGCAGTACTTC.

This rearrangement joins TRBV21-1 to TRBJ2-5; the table assigns TRBD2, which was not confirmed against the DNA. TRBV21-1 is described as a pseudogene. The CDR3 has 13 residues. The CDR3 region has the DNA TGTGCCAGCAGCAGATGGACTAGCGGCTGGAAGTACTTC. Amino acid sequence: CASSRWTSGWKYF.

This chain connects TRBV6-5 to TRBJ2-7, with TRBD1 matching 7 bases. V was clipped by 5 bases and J by 3 bases; unmatched bases: 13. Germline CDR1 is MNHEY and CDR2 is SVGAGI. There are 16 residues in the CDR3. This chain's CDR3 is CASSRGQLVRDYEQYF. CDR3 in DNA: TGTGCCAGCAGTAGGGGACAGTTGGTTCGTGACTACGAGCAGTACTTC.

Details on this clonotype: The germline gene is not matched at one end of the junction; a read error may be the cause. V usage is TRBV7-9 and J usage is TRBJ1-1; the D gene is possibly TRBD1 (5 bases). This CDR3 contains 14 residues. Germline assignment: CDR1 SEHNR and CDR2 FQNEAQ (reference sequence). The CDR3 DNA reads TGTGCCAGCGGCCGACAGACCATGAACACTGAAGCTTACTTT. This sequence encodes CASGRQTMNTEAYF. The whole variable domain, remainder taken from reference TRBV7-9 and TRBJ1-1, is DTGVSQNPRHKITKRGQNVTFRCDPISEHNRLYWYRQTLGQGPEFLTYFQNEAQLEKSRLLSDRFSAERPKGSFSTLEIQRTEQGDSAMYLCASGRQTMNTEAYFGQGTRLTVV.

The chain links TRBV7-2 to TRBJ2-2; D is unresolved. The germline gives CDR1 SGHTA, CDR2 FQGNSA. The length of the CDR3 is 16 residues. The germline V and J ends were trimmed by 0 bases and 7 bases, with 15 bases remaining between them. As DNA, the CDR3 is TGTGCCAGCAGCTTAGCCTCCACACGCAAGGTCGGGGAGCTGTTTTTT. Translated, it gives CASSLASTRKVGELFF.

This clonotype was seen just once. V gene TRBV25-1 combines with J gene TRBJ2-1; TRBD1 or TRBD2 may be the D gene (5 bases each). The CDR3 length is 15 residues. Germline assignment: CDR1 MGHDK and CDR2 SYGVNS. V was clipped by 3 bases and J by 7 bases, with 16 bases between them. The CDR3 sequence is CASSEKGEKGNEQFF. In DNA, the CDR3 is TGTGCCAGCAGTGAGAAAGGGGAGAAAGGGAATGAGCAGTTCTTC.

This clonotype was picked up a small number of times. The chain uses TRBV7-2 and TRBJ2-3; 7 nucleotides match TRBD1. The V gene's germline CDR1 is SGHTA and CDR2 FQGNSA. There are 11 residues in the CDR3. V lost 8 bases to trimming and J lost 6 bases; unmatched junction nucleotides: 2. The CDR3 loop reads CASGRGDTQYF. In nucleotides, the CDR3 is TGTGCCAGCGGCAGGGGGGATACGCAGTATTTT.

CDR3 region: CASSSHNSGRAYEQYF. CDR3 DNA: TGTGCCAGCAGTTCACATAATAGCGGGAGGGCCTACGAGCAGTACTTC. The V gene is TRBV27, the J gene TRBJ2-7; 11 bases are a match to TRBD2. V lost 4 bases, J lost 2 bases, and 7 bases stayed unmatched. The germline gives CDR1 MNHEY, CDR2 SMNVEV (reference sequence). The CDR3 contains 16 residues.

CDR3 DNA sequence: TGTGCCAGCAGTTTCAGGGGACAGAGCAGACTTGAAGCTTTCTTT. It is translated as CASSFRGQSRLEAFF. The V gene is TRBV28, the J gene TRBJ1-1, with 7 bases fitting TRBD1. Unmatched junction bases numbered 11, after V lost 3 bases and J lost 7 bases. The CDR3 length is 15 residues. The germline CDR1 and CDR2 sequences are MDHEN and SYDVKM. Full variable domain (missing parts from reference TRBV28 and TRBJ1-1): DVKVTQSSRYLVKRTGEKVFLECVQDMDHENMFWYRQDPGLGLRLIYFSYDVKMKEKGDIPEGYSVSREKKERFSLILESASTNQTSMYLCASSFRGQSRLEAFFGQGTRLTVV.

This chain joins TRBV15 and TRBJ1-2; possible D gene TRBD1, 6 bases. Germline assignment: CDR1 LNHNV and CDR2 YYDKDF (reference sequence). The CDR3 has 17 amino acids. V was trimmed by 0 bases and J by 4 bases, leaving 18 bases between them. CDR3 sequence reads: CATSRDLEGGVAYGYTF. CDR3 sequence (DNA): TGTGCCACCAGCAGAGATCTTGAGGGGGGCGTAGCCTATGGCTACACCTTC.

The chain uses TRBV29-1 and TRBJ1-2; a possible D gene is TRBD1 (6 bases). The germline V and J ends were trimmed by 3 bases and 6 bases, with 14 bases remaining between them. The CDR3 extends over 13 amino acids. Germline CDR1 SQVTM, CDR2 ANQGSEA. In DNA, the CDR3 is TGCAGCGTTGAGGGCCGAGGGGGTCATGGCTACACCTTC. This sequence encodes CSVEGRGGHGYTF.

This clonotype has just a few counts. The rearrangement joins TRBV4-3 to TRBJ2-3, with TRBD2 identical over 10 bases. The CDR3 spans 16 residues. The ends lost 1 base at V and 13 bases at J; junction bases unmatched: 14. Germline-derived CDR1 and CDR2 are LGHNA and YSLEER. The CDR3 DNA follows: TGCGCCAGCAGCCAAGGTGATAGCGGGAGGCCCCGAGTAAAGTATTTT. Its protein is CASSQGDSGRPRVKYF.

V gene TRBV10-3 combines with J gene TRBJ1-5; the match to TRBD1 covers 11 bases. With V trimmed by 0 bases and J by 7 bases, 2 bases remained unmatched. Germline V gives CDR1 ENHRY, CDR2 SYGVKD. The CDR3 runs 15 residues. CDR3 bases: TGTGCCATCAGTGAGTCGGGACAGGGGGGCCAGCCCCAGCATTTT. This translates into CAISESGQGGQPQHF.